The 22 T cell receptor beta chains listed next were all sequenced from one sample in a study of cytomegalovirus exposure and HLA in healthy donors. PCR employed 60 Vbeta and 13 Jbeta primers. Profiled with immunoSEQ multiplex PCR; TCRdb holds only in-frame clones, not every one. The sample includes some 200,000 clones, about 80% of them seen just once. The material sequenced was PBMCs. These receptor sequences come from a woman aged 40-49 years in good health and CMV-seronegative.

The chain employs TRBV7-2 and TRBJ1-4, with unresolved D. The germline CDR1 and CDR2 sequences are SGHTA and FQGNSA. The ends were cut back, 7 bases at V and 3 bases at J, with 15 bases in the middle. This CDR3 spans 15 amino acids. CDR3 residues: CASTFSNLANEKLFF. Written as DNA, the CDR3 is TGTGCCAGCACCTTCTCCAACTTGGCTAATGAAAAACTGTTTTTT.

The rearrangement joins TRBV5-4 to TRBJ2-5; no clear D gene. Near its end, the DNA agrees better with TRBJ2-7, so the J call may be wrong. The germline V gene has CDR1 SGHNT and CDR2 YYREEE (reference sequence). The CDR3 sequence is 11 residues long. The CDR3 loop reads CASTDSYEQYF. DNA of the CDR3: TGTGCCAGCACCGACTCCTACGAGCAGTACTTC.

This clone was picked up a small number of times. V usage is TRBV19 and J usage is TRBJ1-2; the match to TRBD1 covers 8 bases. The CDR3 loop spans 14 amino acids. Germline-derived CDR1 and CDR2 are LNHDA and SQIVND (reference sequence). After removal of 10 bases from V and 5 bases from J, the junction contained 12 bases not matched to a gene. The CDR3 reads CAKTVKGQVYGYTF. As DNA, the CDR3 is TGTGCCAAGACCGTAAAGGGACAGGTTTATGGCTACACCTTC.

The rearrangement uses TRBV28 and TRBJ2-2, with 10 positions matching TRBD1. The J segment lost 6 bases and the V segment lost 1 base, leaving 5 bases of the junction unmatched. The CDR3 totals 16 residues. Per the germline V gene, CDR1 is MDHEN and CDR2 is SYDVKM. This CDR3 is CASSLFGTGESGELFF. CDR3 DNA sequence: TGTGCCAGCAGTTTATTCGGGACAGGGGAATCCGGGGAGCTGTTTTTT.

Only a few counts were recorded for this clone. The V call is TRBV9, the J call TRBJ2-2; TRBD1 agrees at 9 bases. Trimming cost V 3 bases and J 2 bases; bases outside gene matches: 5. The CDR3 spans 16 residues. The germline V gene encodes CDR1 SGDLS and CDR2 YYNGEE. The CDR3 here is CASSGPDRGNTGELFF. The CDR3 DNA reads TGTGCCAGCAGCGGCCCGGACAGGGGTAACACCGGGGAGCTGTTTTTT. The full variable domain, its missing parts supplied by reference TRBV9 and TRBJ2-2, is DSGVTQTPKHLITATGQRVTLRCSPRSGDLSVYWYQQSLDQGLQFLIQYYNGEERAKGNILERFSAQQFPDLHSELNLSSLELGDSALYFCASSGPDRGNTGELFFGEGSRLTVL.

This clone has just a few counts. V and J are TRBV5-5 and TRBJ2-2; 13 nucleotides match TRBD2. This CDR3 contains 18 residues. Germline CDR1 is SGHKS and CDR2 is YYEKEE (reference sequence). V lost 3 bases and J lost 5; bases outside the gene matches: 10. CDR3 sequence (DNA): TGTGCCAGCAGCTCGCGGACTAGCGGGGGAACGGGGACCGGGGAGCTGTTTTTT. Amino acid sequence: CASSSRTSGGTGTGELFF.

This chain links TRBV30 with TRBJ2-5; maybe TRBD2 (5 bases). V was cut by 5 bases and J by 5 bases, with 9 bases left in between. Germline V lookup: CDR1 GTSNPN, CDR2 SVGIG (reference sequence). The CDR3 loop spans 11 amino acids. CDR3 nucleotide sequence: TGTGCCTGGGCTGGAGGTGAGACCCAGTACTTC. It specifies CAWAGGETQYF.

J is TRBJ1-1 and V is TRBV6-1; TRBD1 matches 7 bases. Trimming took 7 bases from V and 1 from J; bases not matched to a gene: 6. CDR1 MNHNS and CDR2 SASEGT come from the germline V gene. This CDR3 region has 14 residues. CDR3 amino acids: CASISAGGNTEAFF. The CDR3 DNA sequence: TGTGCCAGCATTTCGGCAGGGGGGAACACTGAAGCTTTCTTT.

This chain joins TRBV11-2 and TRBJ2-1, with TRBD1 as a possible D gene (6 bases). The CDR3 covers 15 residues. Trimming removed 6 bases at V and 0 bases at J, with 12 bases between. Per germline, CDR1 SGHAT and CDR2 FQNNGV. The CDR3 sequence is CASSGAGDSYNEQFF. The DNA of the CDR3 is TGTGCCAGCAGTGGCGCAGGGGACTCCTACAATGAGCAGTTCTTC. The full variable domain, its missing parts supplied by reference TRBV11-2 and TRBJ2-1, is EAGVAQSPRYKIIEKRQSVAFWCNPISGHATLYWYQQILGQGPKLLIQFQNNGVVDDSQLPKDRFSAERLKGVDSTLKIQPAKLEDSAVYLCASSGAGDSYNEQFFGPGTRLTVL.

J is TRBJ1-4 and V is TRBV5-1, with TRBD1 matching 9 bases. Per germline, CDR1 SGHRS and CDR2 YFSETQ. Germline trimming cut 3 bases from V and 5 bases from J; bases unmatched to any gene: 5. The CDR3 totals 15 residues. CDR3 sequence (DNA): TGCGCCAGCAGCTGGGCCGGGACAGGGAATGAAAAACTGTTTTTT. Its translation is CASSWAGTGNEKLFF. Full variable domain (remainder filled in from reference TRBV5-1 and TRBJ1-4): KAGVTQTPRYLIKTRGQQVTLSCSPISGHRSVSWYQQTPGQGLQFLFEYFSETQRNKGNFPGRFSGRQFSNSRSEMNVSTLELGDSALYLCASSWAGTGNEKLFFGSGTQLSVL.

Concerning this clone itself: Other DNA sequences in the sample encode the same CDR3. This chain uses TRBV5-1 with TRBJ2-5; 9 nucleotides match TRBD2. This CDR3 has 16 residues. Germline CDR1 SGHRS, CDR2 YFSETQ. The V and J ends lost 3 bases and 2 bases, in that order; junction bases with no gene match: 8. CDR3 loop: CASSSTSGGLQETQYF. CDR3 DNA: TGCGCCAGCAGCTCTACCAGCGGGGGGTTACAAGAGACCCAGTACTTC.

The J gene is TRBJ2-3, the V gene TRBV15; maybe TRBD2 (6 bases). This CDR3 has 16 residues. V was pared by 5 bases and J by 2 bases, with 17 bases between. Germline V CDR1 and CDR2: LNHNV, YYDKDF (reference sequence). CDR3 sequence reads: CATSGGRGGDTDTQYF. The CDR3 DNA reads TGTGCCACCAGCGGGGGACGAGGAGGGGACACAGATACGCAGTATTTT.

The chain links TRBV7-2 to TRBJ1-2; D remains unclear. The CDR3 runs 12 residues. Germline assignment: CDR1 SGHTA and CDR2 FQGNSA. Between the trimmed V and J ends, which lost 2 bases and 7 bases, there was a span of 8 bases. CDR3 in DNA: TGTGCCAGCAGCTTATACGGTTTTGGCTACACCTTC. This encodes CASSLYGFGYTF.

The gene calls are TRBV5-4 and TRBJ2-1; TRBD2 is a possible D gene (6 bases). In germline, CDR1 is SGHNT, CDR2 YYREEE (reference sequence). V was shortened by 2 bases and J by 4 bases, with 13 bases between the two germline ends. The CDR3 is made up of 15 amino acids. CDR3: CASSFQRVSYNEQFF. The CDR3 DNA is TGTGCCAGCAGCTTCCAGCGGGTATCTTACAATGAGCAGTTCTTC.

The V gene is TRBV14, the J gene TRBJ2-7; TRBD1 matches 9 bases. With 4 bases clipped from V and 7 bases from J, the junction kept 8 bases outside the gene matches. Germline CDR1 SGHDN, CDR2 FVKESK. There are 14 residues in the CDR3. This CDR3 is CASSPGQGLLEQYF. CDR3 sequence (DNA): TGTGCCAGCAGCCCGGGACAGGGTCTACTGGAGCAGTACTTC.

The chain is built from TRBV4-3 and TRBJ2-3, with a weak D call TRBD2 (7 bases). Germline values: CDR1 LGHNA, CDR2 YSLEER. The CDR3 spans 12 residues. V lost 8 bases to trimming and J lost 6 bases, with 12 bases between them. CDR3: CASGGAGDTQYF. In DNA, the CDR3 is TGCGCCAGCGGGGGGGCGGGCGATACGCAGTATTTT.

About this clone: This CDR3 is also generated by other DNA sequences in the sample. The rearrangement joins TRBV5-1 to TRBJ2-3, with a tentative D call TRBD1 (6 bases). The CDR3 covers 13 residues. Germline-derived CDR1 and CDR2 are SGHRS and YFSETQ. V shed 3 bases and J shed 3 bases, with 8 bases lying between them. The CDR3 sequence: CASSSQGTDTQYF. CDR3 nucleotide sequence: TGCGCCAGCAGCTCACAGGGAACAGATACGCAGTATTTT.

This rearrangement joins TRBV9 to TRBJ2-5; D is unclear. The CDR3 totals 14 residues. CDR1 and CDR2 from the germline V gene are SGDLS and YYNGEE. V was pared by 3 bases and J by 5 bases, with 14 bases between. In DNA form, the CDR3 reads TGTGCCAGCAGCGACTACGGCACGGAGGAGACCCAGTACTTC. Residues: CASSDYGTEETQYF.

V gene TRBV30 combines with J gene TRBJ2-6; a possible D gene is TRBD1 (5 bases). The germline CDR1 and CDR2 sequences are GTSNPN and SVGIG (reference sequence). Trimming pared 3 bases from V and 4 bases from J, leaving 10 bases between. The length of the CDR3 is 14 residues. In DNA, the CDR3 is TGTGCCTGGAGCTCAGGGCGAGGGGCCAACGTCCTGACTTTC. Amino acid sequence: CAWSSGRGANVLTF.

A single count supports this clone. The rearrangement links TRBV19 to TRBJ1-5; 9 nucleotides match TRBD1. This CDR3 contains 16 residues. Trimming removed 6 bases from V and 4 bases from J; junction bases left unmatched: 10. Germline assignment: CDR1 LNHDA and CDR2 SQIVND (reference sequence). As DNA, the CDR3 is TGTGCCAGTAGCCATCCGGGACAGGGAGAAAATCAGCCCCAGCATTTT. Translating gives CASSHPGQGENQPQHF.

The rearrangement links TRBV5-1 to TRBJ1-1; TRBD1 matches at 10 bases. In germline, CDR1 is SGHRS, CDR2 YFSETQ. V dropped 0 bases and J dropped 5; count of bases not matched to a gene: 4. There are 15 residues in the CDR3. The CDR3 protein is CASSLVGTGDTEAFF. The CDR3 DNA follows: TGCGCCAGCAGCTTGGTAGGGACAGGGGATACTGAAGCTTTCTTT. Using reference TRBV5-1 and TRBJ1-1 for the parts outside the CDR3, the full variable domain is KAGVTQTPRYLIKTRGQQVTLSCSPISGHRSVSWYQQTPGQGLQFLFEYFSETQRNKGNFPGRFSGRQFSNSRSEMNVSTLELGDSALYLCASSLVGTGDTEAFFGQGTRLTVV.

This chain connects TRBV7-2 to TRBJ1-6; TRBD1 matches 9 bases. V was pared by 5 bases and J by 7 bases, with 9 bases of the junction left unmatched. The germline V gene has CDR1 SGHTA and CDR2 FQGNSA. The length of the CDR3 is 16 residues. CDR3 region: CASSHRTGVGNSPLHF. DNA for the CDR3: TGTGCCAGCAGCCATAGGACAGGGGTAGGGAATTCACCCCTCCACTTT.